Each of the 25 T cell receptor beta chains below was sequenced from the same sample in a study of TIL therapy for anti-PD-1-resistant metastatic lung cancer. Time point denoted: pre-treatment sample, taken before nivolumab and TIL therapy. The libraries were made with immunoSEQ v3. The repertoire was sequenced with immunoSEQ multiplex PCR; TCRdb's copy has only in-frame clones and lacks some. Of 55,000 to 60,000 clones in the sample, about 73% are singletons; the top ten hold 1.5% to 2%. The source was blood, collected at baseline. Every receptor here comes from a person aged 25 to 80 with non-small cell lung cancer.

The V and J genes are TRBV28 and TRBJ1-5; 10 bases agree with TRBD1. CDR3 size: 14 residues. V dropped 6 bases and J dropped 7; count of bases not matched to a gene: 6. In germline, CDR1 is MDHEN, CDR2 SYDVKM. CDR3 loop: CASSPGQGRQPQHF. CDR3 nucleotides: TGTGCCAGCAGCCCGGGACAGGGGAGGCAGCCCCAGCATTTT.

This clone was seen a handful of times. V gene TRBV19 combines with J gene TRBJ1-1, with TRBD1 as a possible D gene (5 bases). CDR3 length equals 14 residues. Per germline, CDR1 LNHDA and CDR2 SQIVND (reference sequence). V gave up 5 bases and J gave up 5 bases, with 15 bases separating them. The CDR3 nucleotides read TGTGCCAGTAGTGCGGACCGCTGGGGGACTGAAGCTTTCTTT. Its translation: CASSADRWGTEAFF.

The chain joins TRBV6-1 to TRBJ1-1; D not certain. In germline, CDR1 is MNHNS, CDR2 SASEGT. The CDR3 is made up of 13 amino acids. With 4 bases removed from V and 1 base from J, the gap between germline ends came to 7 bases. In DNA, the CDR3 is TGTGCCAGCAGTGTTGCGTCGAACACTGAAGCTTTCTTT. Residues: CASSVASNTEAFF.

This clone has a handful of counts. The CDR3 protein is CSALQETQYF. CDR3 sequence (DNA): TGCAGTGCCCTCCAAGAGACCCAGTACTTC. The V and J genes are TRBV20-1 and TRBJ2-5; D gene unclear. CDR3 size: 10 residues. Germline V gene sequence: CDR1 DFQATT, CDR2 SNEGSKA (reference sequence). The V end was cut by 6 bases, the J end by 1 base, with 3 bases between.

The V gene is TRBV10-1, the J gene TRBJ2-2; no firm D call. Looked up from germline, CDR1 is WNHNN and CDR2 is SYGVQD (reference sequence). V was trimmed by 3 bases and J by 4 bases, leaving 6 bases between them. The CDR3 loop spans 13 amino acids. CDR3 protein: CASSDSGTGELFF. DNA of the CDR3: TGCGCCAGCAGTGATAGTGGCACCGGGGAGCTGTTTTTT.

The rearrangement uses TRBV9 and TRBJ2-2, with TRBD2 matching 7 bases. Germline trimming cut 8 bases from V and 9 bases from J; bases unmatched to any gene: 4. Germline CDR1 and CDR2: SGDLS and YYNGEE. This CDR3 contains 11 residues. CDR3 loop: CARGGSRELFF. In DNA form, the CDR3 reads TGTGCCAGGGGAGGGTCACGGGAGCTGTTTTTT.

Here the CDR3 DNA reads TGTGCCAGCAGCTCCCTAGCGGGGGGCACGGGTGAGCAGTTCTTC. This codes for CASSSLAGGTGEQFF. V gene TRBV7-6 combines with J gene TRBJ2-1; 11 nucleotides match TRBD2. V was pared by 4 bases and J by 9 bases, with 8 bases of the junction left unmatched. In germline, CDR1 is SGHVS, CDR2 FNYEAQ. CDR3 size: 15 residues.

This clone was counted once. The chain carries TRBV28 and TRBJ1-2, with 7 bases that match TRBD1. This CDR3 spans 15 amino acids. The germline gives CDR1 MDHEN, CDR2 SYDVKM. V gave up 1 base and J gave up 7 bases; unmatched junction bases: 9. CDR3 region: CASSLLDRGRGGYTF. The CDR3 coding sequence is TGTGCCAGCAGTTTATTGGATAGGGGGCGAGGTGGCTACACCTTC.

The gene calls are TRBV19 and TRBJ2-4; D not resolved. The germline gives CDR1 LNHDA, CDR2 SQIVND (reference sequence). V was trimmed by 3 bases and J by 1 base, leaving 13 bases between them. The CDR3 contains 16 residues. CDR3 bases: TGTGCCAGTAGTATTGGGCAGTCGGGCGCCAAAAACATTCAGTACTTC. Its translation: CASSIGQSGAKNIQYF.

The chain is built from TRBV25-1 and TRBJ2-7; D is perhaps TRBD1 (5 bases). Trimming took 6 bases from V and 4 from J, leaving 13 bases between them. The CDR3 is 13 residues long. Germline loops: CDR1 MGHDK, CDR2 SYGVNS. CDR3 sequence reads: CASRDDRGYEQYF. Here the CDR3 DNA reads TGTGCCAGCAGGGACGACAGAGGATACGAGCAGTACTTC.

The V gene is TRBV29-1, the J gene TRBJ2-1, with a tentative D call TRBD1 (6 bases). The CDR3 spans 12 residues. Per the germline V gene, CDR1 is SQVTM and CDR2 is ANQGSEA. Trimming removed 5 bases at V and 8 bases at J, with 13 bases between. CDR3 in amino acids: CSVKQGLYEQFF. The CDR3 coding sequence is TGCAGCGTTAAACAGGGTTTGTATGAGCAGTTCTTC.

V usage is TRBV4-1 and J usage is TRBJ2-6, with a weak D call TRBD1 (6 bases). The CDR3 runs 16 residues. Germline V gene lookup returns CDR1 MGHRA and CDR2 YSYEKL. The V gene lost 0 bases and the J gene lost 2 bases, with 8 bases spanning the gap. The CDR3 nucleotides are TGCGCCAGCAGCCAAGACTGGGGGCCTGGGGCCAACGTCCTGACTTTC. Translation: CASSQDWGPGANVLTF.

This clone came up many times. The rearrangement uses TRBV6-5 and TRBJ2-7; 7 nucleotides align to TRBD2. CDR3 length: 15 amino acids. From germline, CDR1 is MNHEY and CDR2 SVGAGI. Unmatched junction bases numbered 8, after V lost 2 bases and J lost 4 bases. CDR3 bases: TGTGCCAGCAGTTACCGGGCTAGCGGAGGATACGAGCAGTACTTC. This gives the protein CASSYRASGGYEQYF.

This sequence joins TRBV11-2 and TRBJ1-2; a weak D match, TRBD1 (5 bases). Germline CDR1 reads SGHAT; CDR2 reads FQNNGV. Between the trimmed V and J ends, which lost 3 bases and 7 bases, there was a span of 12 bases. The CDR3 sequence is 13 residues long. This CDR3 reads CASSFTSGSGYTF. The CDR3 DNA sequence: TGTGCCAGCAGCTTCACGTCAGGGTCTGGCTACACCTTC. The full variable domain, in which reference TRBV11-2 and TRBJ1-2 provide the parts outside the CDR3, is EAGVAQSPRYKIIEKRQSVAFWCNPISGHATLYWYQQILGQGPKLLIQFQNNGVVDDSQLPKDRFSAERLKGVDSTLKIQPAKLEDSAVYLCASSFTSGSGYTFGSGTRLTVV.

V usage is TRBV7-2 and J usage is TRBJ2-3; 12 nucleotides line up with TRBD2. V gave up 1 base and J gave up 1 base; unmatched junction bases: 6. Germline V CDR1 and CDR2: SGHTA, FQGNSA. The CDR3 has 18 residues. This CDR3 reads CASSLEGSSGGGTDTQYF. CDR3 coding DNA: TGTGCCAGCAGCTTAGAAGGTTCTAGCGGGGGGGGCACAGATACGCAGTATTTT. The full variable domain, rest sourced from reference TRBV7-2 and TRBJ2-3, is GAGVSQSPSNKVTEKGKDVELRCDPISGHTALYWYRQSLGQGLEFLIYFQGNSAPDKSGLPSDRFSAERTGGSVSTLTIQRTQQEDSAVYLCASSLEGSSGGGTDTQYFGPGTRLTVL.

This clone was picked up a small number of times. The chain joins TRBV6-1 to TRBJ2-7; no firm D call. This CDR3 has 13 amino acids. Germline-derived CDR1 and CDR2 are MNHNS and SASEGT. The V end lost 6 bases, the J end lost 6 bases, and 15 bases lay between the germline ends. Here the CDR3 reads CASRQQSLGEQYF. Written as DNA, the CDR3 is TGTGCCAGCAGGCAACAGAGCCTTGGCGAGCAGTACTTC.

The CDR3 DNA follows: TGTGCCAGCAGCTTGACCAGGGAGGTTAATGAAAAACTGTTTTTT. Translating it yields CASSLTREVNEKLFF. V gene TRBV5-4 combines with J gene TRBJ1-4; perhaps TRBD1 as D (5 bases). This CDR3 is built from 15 residues. The germline V gene encodes CDR1 SGHNT and CDR2 YYREEE (reference sequence). Trimming took off 1 base at V and 4 bases at J, with 11 bases between the two ends.

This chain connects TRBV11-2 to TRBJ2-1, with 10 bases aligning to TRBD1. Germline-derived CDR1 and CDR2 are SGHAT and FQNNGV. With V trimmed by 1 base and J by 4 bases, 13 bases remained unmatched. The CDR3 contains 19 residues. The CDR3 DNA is TGTGCCAGCAGCTTAGTATTCGGATGGGACAGGGGTAGATACAATGAGCAGTTCTTC. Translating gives CASSLVFGWDRGRYNEQFF.

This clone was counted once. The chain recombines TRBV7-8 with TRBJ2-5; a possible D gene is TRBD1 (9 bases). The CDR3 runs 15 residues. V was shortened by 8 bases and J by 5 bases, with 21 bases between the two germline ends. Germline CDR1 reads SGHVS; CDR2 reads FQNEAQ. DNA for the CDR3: TGTGCCAGCTCCTTAGCGGGACAGGGTGTGGAGACCCAGTACTTC. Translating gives CASSLAGQGVETQYF.

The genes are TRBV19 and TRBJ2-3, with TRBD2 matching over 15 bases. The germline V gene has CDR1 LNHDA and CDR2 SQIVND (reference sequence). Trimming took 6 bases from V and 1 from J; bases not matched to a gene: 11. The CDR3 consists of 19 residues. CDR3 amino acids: CASRNGLAGGPGGTDTQYF. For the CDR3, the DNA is TGTGCCAGTAGAAATGGACTAGCGGGGGGGCCGGGAGGCACAGATACGCAGTATTTT.

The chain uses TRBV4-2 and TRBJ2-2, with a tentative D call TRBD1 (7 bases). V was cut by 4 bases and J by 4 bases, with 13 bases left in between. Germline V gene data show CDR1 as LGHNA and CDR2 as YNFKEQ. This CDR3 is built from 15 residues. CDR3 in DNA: TGTGCCAGCAGCCTCGGACAGGAGGGCACCGGGGAGCTGTTTTTT. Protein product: CASSLGQEGTGELFF.

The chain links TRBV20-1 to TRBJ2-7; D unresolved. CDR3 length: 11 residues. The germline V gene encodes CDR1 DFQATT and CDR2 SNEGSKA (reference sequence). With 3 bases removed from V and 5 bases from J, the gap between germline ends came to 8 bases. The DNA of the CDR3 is TGCAGTGCTAGCCGGAGAAACGAGCAGTACTTC. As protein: CSASRRNEQYF.

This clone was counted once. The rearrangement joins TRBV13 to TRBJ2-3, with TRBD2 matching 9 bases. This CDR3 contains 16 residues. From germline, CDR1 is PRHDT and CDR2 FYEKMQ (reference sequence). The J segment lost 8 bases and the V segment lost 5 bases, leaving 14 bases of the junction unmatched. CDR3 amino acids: CASSPLWREGPLTQYF. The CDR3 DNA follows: TGTGCCAGCAGCCCACTCTGGCGGGAGGGCCCCCTTACGCAGTATTTT.

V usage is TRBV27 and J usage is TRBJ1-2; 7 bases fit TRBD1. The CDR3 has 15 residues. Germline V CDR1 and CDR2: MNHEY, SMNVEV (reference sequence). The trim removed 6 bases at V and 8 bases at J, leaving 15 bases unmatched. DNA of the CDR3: TGTGCCAGCAGCTTTACCGGGACAGCGGCGATGGGCTACACCTTC. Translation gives CASSFTGTAAMGYTF.

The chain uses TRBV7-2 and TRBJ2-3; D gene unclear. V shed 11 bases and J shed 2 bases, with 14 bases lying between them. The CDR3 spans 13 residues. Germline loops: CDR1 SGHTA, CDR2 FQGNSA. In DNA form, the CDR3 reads TGTGCCTCCCGCGGCAGCGACACAGATACGCAGTATTTT. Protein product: CASRGSDTDTQYF.